Listed here are 18 T cell receptor beta chains from one sample, sequenced in a study of glioma-infiltrating T cells. Using RNA template, CDR3s of TCR alpha and beta were amplified with iRepertoire arm-PCR. TCRdb ran MiXCR on the multiplex PCR reads and lists one entry per CDR3 protein. The sample lists about 93,000 distinct CDR3 sequences, about 37% occurring once. Sequencing used glioma tissue, nonneoplastic brain tissue, or PBMCs (not recorded which). The source is a human donor with low-grade glioma or glioblastoma, undergoing nonglioma brain surgery, or in good health (not recorded which).

This clonotype was seen repeatedly, ten times or more. The rearrangement uses TRBV5-1 and TRBJ2-7; no clear D. Between the trimmed V and J ends, which lost 0 bases and 3 bases, there was a span of 7 bases. Germline values: CDR1 SGHRS, CDR2 YFSETQ. The CDR3 is 13 residues long. CDR3 bases: TGCGCCAGCAGCTTGGTTTGGTTCTACGAGCAGTACTTC. Its protein product is CASSLVWFYEQYF. Full variable domain (remainder filled in from reference TRBV5-1 and TRBJ2-7): KAGVTQTPRYLIKTRGQQVTLSCSPISGHRSVSWYQQTPGQGLQFLFEYFSETQRNKGNFPGRFSGRQFSNSRSEMNVSTLELGDSALYLCASSLVWFYEQYFGPGTRLTVT.

A word on this clonotype: One end of the junction is discordant with germline, which a read error may explain. The chain is built from TRBV7-2 and TRBJ2-7; TRBD1 matches 11 bases. The CDR3 is 14 residues long. Germline CDR1 reads SGHTA; CDR2 reads FQGNSA. The CDR3 DNA reads as TGTGCCGGCAGCTGGACAGGGGGCGGGTACGAGCAGTACTTC. As protein: CAGSWTGGGYEQYF.

As concerns this clonotype: A much larger clonotype is one base distant, so this may be a read error. This chain joins TRBV5-6 and TRBJ2-1, with 7 nucleotides matching TRBD1. Germline assignment: CDR1 SGHDT and CDR2 YYEEEE. The CDR3 contains 15 residues. The trim removed 1 base at V and 4 bases at J, leaving 5 bases unmatched. The CDR3 is CASSLMDRSYNEQFF. In DNA form, the CDR3 reads TGTGCCAGCAGCTTGATGGACAGGTCTTACAATGAGCAGTTCTTC.

This clonotype was seen at least ten times. The genes are TRBV30 and TRBJ1-5, with a weak D call TRBD1 (6 bases). The CDR3 has 15 amino acids. The germline V and J ends were trimmed by 1 base and 2 bases, with 12 bases remaining between them. CDR1 is GTSNPN, CDR2 SVGIG, per germline (reference sequence). In nucleotides, the CDR3 is TGTGCCTGGAGTGACGGGGGCAGGGGCAATCAGCCCCAGCATTTT. Residues: CAWSDGGRGNQPQHF. Based on the CDR3 plus reference TRBV30 and TRBJ1-5, the full variable domain is SQTIHQWPATLVQPVGSPLSLECTVEGTSNPNLYWYRQAAGRGLQLLFYSVGIGQISSEVPQNLSASRPQDRQFILSSKKLLLSDSGFYLCAWSDGGRGNQPQHFGDGTRLSIL.

This clonotype was counted at least ten times. The V and J genes are TRBV29-1 and TRBJ2-1; no clear D. This CDR3 contains 13 residues. Germline V lookup: CDR1 SQVTM, CDR2 ANQGSEA. V lost 1 base and J 6 bases, leaving 10 bases between the germline ends. CDR3 DNA sequence: TGCAGCGTTGAAGTTGGTCAGACCAATGAGCAGTTCTTC. This sequence encodes CSVEVGQTNEQFF.

Of note for this clonotype: This may be a read error: a much more frequent sequence differs by one nucleotide. V is TRBV5-1 and J is TRBJ2-5, with D unresolved. The CDR3 length is 12 residues. V was pared by 4 bases and J by 5 bases, with 9 bases between. The germline CDR1 and CDR2 sequences are SGHRS and YFSETQ. The CDR3 sequence: CASSIWRETQYF. The CDR3 nucleotides are TGCGCCAGCAGCATTTGGCGGGAGACCCAGTACTTC.

This clonotype was recorded many times. This chain uses TRBV19 with TRBJ2-3, with 12 bases identical to TRBD2. The CDR3 has 16 amino acids. Trimming cost V 4 bases and J 5 bases; bases outside gene matches: 7. CDR1 is LNHDA, CDR2 SQIVND, per germline (reference sequence). DNA for the CDR3: TGTGCCAGTAGTACTCCCCTAGCGGGAGGGTTAGATACGCAGTATTTT. Amino acids: CASSTPLAGGLDTQYF.

The V and J genes are TRBV4-3 and TRBJ2-7; either TRBD1 or TRBD2 may supply D (5 bases each). Germline V gene sequence: CDR1 LGHNA, CDR2 YSLEER. This CDR3 region has 17 residues. V was cut by 0 bases and J by 3 bases, with 18 bases left in between. In DNA form, the CDR3 reads TGCGCCAGCAGCCAAGATCTCATCGGCAGGGCGGGCTACGAGCAGTACTTC. This gives the protein CASSQDLIGRAGYEQYF.

This clonotype was counted at least ten times. This sequence joins TRBV6-1 and TRBJ2-7, with TRBD1 matching 7 bases. Germline values: CDR1 MNHNS, CDR2 SASEGT. V lost 7 bases and J lost 3; bases outside the gene matches: 6. This CDR3 comprises 13 residues. The CDR3 sequence: CASTPRTGYEQYF. DNA of the CDR3: TGTGCCAGCACCCCCCGGACAGGCTACGAGCAGTACTTC.

With respect to this clonotype: The CDR3 does not close with the conserved phenylalanine or tryptophan, likely indicating a read error. The V call is TRBV7-8, the J call TRBJ2-1, with TRBD1 matching 9 bases. The germline V gene has CDR1 SGHVS and CDR2 FQNEAQ. V lost 5 bases to trimming and J lost 3 bases; unmatched junction nucleotides: 11. This CDR3 contains 17 residues. CDR3 protein: CASSPGTGIEGYNEQFL. CDR3 DNA: TGTGCCAGCAGCCCTGGGACAGGGATAGAAGGCTACAATGAGCAGTTCCTC.

This clonotype was detected once. The chain has TRBV6-4 and TRBJ1-1, with a tentative D call TRBD1 (5 bases). CDR3 size: 14 residues. The V and J ends lost 3 bases and 4 bases respectively, with 12 bases between them. The germline V gene has CDR1 MRHNA and CDR2 SNTAGT. The CDR3 nucleotides are TGTGCCAGCAGTGAAGCGGGGGGGAGCACTGAAGCTTTCTTT. As protein: CASSEAGGSTEAFF.

The chain is built from TRBV27 and TRBJ2-5; D possibly corresponds to TRBD1 (6 bases). CDR1 and CDR2 (germline): MNHEY, SMNVEV (reference sequence). V was cut by 6 bases and J by 3 bases, with 14 bases left in between. This CDR3 comprises 14 residues. The CDR3 region has the DNA TGTGCCAGCAGCTTTACTGGGGGCGAAGAGACCCAGTACTTC. Amino acids: CASSFTGGEETQYF.

For this clonotype: Since the CDR3 does not end with the conserved phenylalanine or tryptophan, this likely comes from a read error. No DNA is shown, since the ends of the CDR3 on it are uncertain; the CDR3 is the one TCRdb lists. The rearrangement joins TRBV29-1 to TRBJ2-7. The CDR3 has 13 residues if both end residues are counted. CDR1 is SQVTM and CDR2 is ANQGSEA in the germline V gene. The CDR3 reads CSVRPGRSYERYL.

This clonotype has only one observation. V is TRBV20-1 and J is TRBJ1-6; possibly TRBD1 for D (5 bases). CDR3 size: 13 residues. The germline CDR1 and CDR2 sequences are DFQATT and SNEGSKA (reference sequence). This chain's CDR3 is CSHRGSLNSPLHF. CDR3 DNA sequence: TGCAGCCACCGGGGGTCCCTTAATTCACCCCTCCACTTT.

Concerning this clonotype itself: Germline is not matched at one junction end, which may reflect a read error. The chain joins TRBV6-9 to TRBJ1-5; TRBD1 might be the D (6 bases). CDR3 length: 15 residues. Germline V gene data show CDR1 as MNHGY and CDR2 as SVAAGI. CDR3 loop: CASSSRQDSNQPQHF. For the CDR3, the DNA is TGTGCCAGCAGTTCCAGACAGGATAGCAATCAGCCCCAGCATTTC.

Of note for this clonotype: At one end, the junction sequence differs from germline, possibly due to a read error. The rearrangement joins TRBV28 to TRBJ2-7; no clear D gene. This CDR3 has 12 residues. Germline lookup yields CDR1 MDHEN and CDR2 SYDVKM. Here the CDR3 reads CASSGSSYEKYF. The CDR3 coding sequence is TGTGCCAGCAGTGGGTCCTCCTACGAGAAGTACTTT.

At least ten counts were recorded for this clonotype. The genes are TRBV7-6 and TRBJ1-4; no reliable D call. The CDR3 spans 17 residues. Trimming shortened V by 5 bases and J by 0 bases, and 16 bases separated the two germline ends. Germline V gene sequence: CDR1 SGHVS, CDR2 FNYEAQ. Here the CDR3 DNA reads TGTGCCAGCAGCCCAACCGCGGACGGTCCAACTAATGAAAAACTGTTTTTT. It codes for CASSPTADGPTNEKLFF.

With regard to this clonotype: Possible read error: a much larger clone is one base away. The V gene is TRBV29-1, the J gene TRBJ1-1; the D is unclear. CDR1 and CDR2 from the germline V gene are SQVTM and ANQGSEA. This CDR3 is built from 14 residues. DNA for the CDR3: TGCAGCGCTGAATCTGGAAACCTTAACACTGAAGCTTTCTTT. Translated, it gives CSAESGNLNTEAFF.